This TCR beta chain was sequenced in a study of cytomegalovirus exposure and HLA in healthy donors listed by TCRdb under 2017. For context, the study as a whole: In an earlier analysis of about 560 of the donors, approximately 260 Gb of sequence data and some 120 million unique TCR beta sequences from 150 million to 200 million T cells were reported. Roughly 300 gigabases of sequencing data and approximately 92 million unique TCR sequences made up an early release that covered approximately 700 HLA-typed donors. Of the approximately 400 genotyped donors, about 84% fell in the genetic ancestry cluster associated with self-reported Caucasian donors. The aim of the study was to test whether cataloging public T cell receptors could identify signatures of past pathogen exposure. The study used immunosequencing to profile the T cell repertoires of around 600 subjects and linked those repertoires to cytomegalovirus serostatus. A separate validation cohort of some 130 different subjects was used in addition to the roughly 720-subject first cohort. The study combined high-throughput TCR immunosequencing, statistical association of individual TCRs with disease status, and machine learning to predict cytomegalovirus infection status. A later analysis re-examined previously published TCR beta repertoires from roughly 720 donors and added high-resolution HLA genotyping to investigate patterns of TCR occurrence. Rather than drawing on any new phenotypic data, the later analysis identified candidate immune exposures from TCR beta sequences and the way those sequences occurred across donors. An earlier analysis of around 580 of the donors used high-throughput TCR beta sequencing to judge whether each TCR beta V gene segment behaved as functional or pseudogenic. Donor age, sex, ethnicity and CMV serostatus were collected together with the repertoire data. A later genetic analysis used genome-wide SNP genotypes for about 65% of the roughly 700 donors, treating that subset as a discovery cohort. All discovery cohort repertoires had been generated on a single sequencing platform. Both class I and class II loci were covered by HLA typing, at four-digit resolution. Typing coverage differed by locus: A, B, C, DRB1 and DQB1 were typed in roughly 620-640 donors, DQA1 in around 500, DPA1 in approximately 600, and DPB1 in around 440. A few DR-DQ haplotypes were treated as single units for association and clustering because of strong linkage in the cohort. Among 300 to 500 genotyped donors of the cohort, an average of about 240,000 unique TCR beta nucleotide sequences was sequenced per donor, of which 15% to 20% were non-productive.

A word on this clone: No cognate antigen has been identified for it. The sample holds no much larger clone one base away, and base qualities are not on file.

Receptors were amplified or captured by the immunoSEQ multiplex PCR assay. A mixture of 60 forward primers for TCR Vbeta segments and 13 reverse primers for TCR Jbeta segments was used in the multiplex PCR. A multiplex PCR assay on genomic DNA amplified the CDR3 region of rearranged TCR beta genes. The amplified TCR beta libraries were sequenced on the Illumina HiSeq System as 87-base-pair reads. For the original study's pipeline: A later analysis counted tens of millions of unique TCR beta chains across the 666 repertoires, and 10 million to 12 million of these chains were shared by at least two donors. To remove PCR and sequencing errors, raw reads were error-corrected and collapsed into unique sequences using a nearest-neighbor algorithm that merged closely related sequences. Alignment of CDR3 sequences to IMGT reference sequences was used to assign V, D and J gene segments. For a sequence to be retained, at least a six-nucleotide match to both a V gene segment and a J gene segment was required. A rearrangement counted as productive if the CDR3 had no stop codons and remained in frame with V and J, and every other rearrangement counted as non-productive. Following IMGT convention, CDR3 was defined as the stretch from the second conserved V-encoded cysteine to the conserved J-encoded phenylalanine. Sequences without an unambiguous match to a single V gene segment were excluded from the earlier analysis of several hundred of the donors. An earlier analysis of 587 of the donors called V segments functional above 56.7% productive rearrangements and segregating when the between-donor standard deviation exceeded 5%. A statistical classification framework was developed to diagnose cytomegalovirus status using the catalog of TCR beta chain sequences. In a later analysis, V and J genes were assigned by comparing TCR nucleotide sequences against IMGT/GENE-DB human TR gene sequences. In a later analysis, CDR3 sequences and most-parsimonious VDJ recombination scenarios were assigned using the TCRdist pipeline. A later analysis defined each TCR beta chain by its CDR3 amino acid sequence plus V-gene family, and excluded reads lacking a unique V-gene family. In a later analysis, approximately 640 highly shared, low-generation-probability nucleotide sequences were removed to address suspected cross-contamination and a sequencing artifact. In a later analysis, a clonal expansion index for each public chain was calculated from normalized within-repertoire ranks of inferred template counts. A later analysis computed generation probabilities with a VDJ recombination model fitted to out-of-frame rearrangements, and checked the results against IGoR. In a later analysis, TCR-TCR, TCR-HLA and TCR-CMV co-occurrence was scored with hypergeometric tests, and a repertoire-size bias correction was applied to TCR pairs. To estimate false discovery rates, a later analysis permuted the HLA or CMV assignments 20 times. In a later analysis, co-occurring TCRs were grouped using DBSCAN, and TCRdist sequence similarity was added for clustering within HLA-allele-positive subsets. Co-occurrence clustering excluded repertoires with fewer than 30,000 or more than 120,000 public chains, plus five with anomalous nucleotide sharing. The clones in this table, taken by TCRdb from immuneACCESS, are in-frame only. Not every clone is retained; where verified, under half of the shortfall comes from an unresolved V gene, and the cause of the rest is unknown. V and J calls and clone size are copied from that table; D and trimming were computed from the DNA. Counted in this sample were 85,000 to 100,000 clones; under 80% of them appeared once. The biggest ten clones account for 7% to 10% of the sample.

The cohort comprised 670 or so healthy bone marrow donors. Cohort members were all nominally healthy when sampled, although unrecorded immune exposures were likely present. Of the 650 to 700 cohort members, approximately 300 had positive CMV serostatus and 350 to 450 had negative CMV serostatus, and CMV serostatus was not recorded for the donor. Every donor gave a peripheral blood sample, and the peripheral blood mononuclear cells from that sample were used for TCR beta sequencing. The Qiagen DNeasy Blood Extraction Kit was used to extract genomic DNA from the blood cell samples. Points the paper makes about the study in general: While some public TCRs were present in many individuals, most TCR sequences turned up only very rarely across donors. Linkage disequilibrium might explain the correlated functional status among segregating V segments, but an unknown experimental factor could not be excluded. Because HLA typing was missing for some donors at each locus, association tests included only the typed subset. In a later genetic analysis, fewer N-insertions in productive TCRs were reported among donors in an Asian-associated ancestry cluster than the 666-donor mean. In a later analysis, most CMV-associated TCR beta chains were found to appear HLA-restricted, with HLA associations seemingly driven largely by CMV exposure. The study listed 164 TCR beta chains as associated with cytomegalovirus. A later genetic analysis associated a missense DCLRE1C variant with V-gene and J-gene trimming of TCR beta chains, and an independent cohort replicated the association. A further reported finding was that TCR beta sequences accurately predicted the HLA-A and HLA-B alleles for most subjects in the first cohort. CMV serostatus was the only immune exposure information available for the cohort. Assigning TCR associations to individual alleles was difficult when HLA alleles, especially DR and DQ, strongly co-occurred. In a later analysis, TCR association rates were found to vary across HLA loci, with the most associated TCRs seen for DRB1 alleles and the fewest for HLA-C alleles. Because the 87-base-pair reads could not distinguish some IMGT-functional V segments, including TRBV6-2 and TRBV6-3, those segments were excluded. In a later analysis, several top co-occurrence clusters were reported to appear linked to parvovirus B19, influenza, CMV and Epstein-Barr virus. In this cohort, only TCR beta chains were sequenced, and detectable features were limited by the absence of alpha or paired-chain data. In a later analysis, HLA-associated TCR beta chains were found to be more clonally expanded and to have lower generation probabilities than equally common non-associated chains. At a false discovery rate of 0.05, a later analysis linked 16,000 or so TCR beta sequences to specific HLA alleles. In both the original and validation cohorts, the classifier was reported to diagnose cytomegalovirus status with high specificity and sensitivity. The authors suggested that the approach could potentially be extended to other disease states and immunological phenotypes. A few of the identified cytomegalovirus-associated TCR beta chains were confirmed in vitro to be specific for cytomegalovirus antigens. In an earlier analysis of some 500 of the donors, most TCR beta V segments appeared in productive rearrangements about 87% or about 30% of the time, broadly matching IMGT annotations. The earlier analysis of 587 of the donors excluded approximately 15 rarely observed V segments, including chromosome 9 orphons, because counts were too low. Sequencing depth was assumed to be roughly uniform across donors in the presence/absence analyses, though that assumption may not hold. A cluster of highly shared sequence variants was judged likely to represent a technical artifact of the sequencing pipeline.

The germline V gene provides CDR1 SGHVS and CDR2 FNYEAQ. Unmatched junction bases come to 3, with V trimmed by 5 bases and J by 4 bases. Taken from cysteine to phenylalanine, the CDR3 has 13 residues. CDR3 DNA only is kept here, 39 bases in frame from base 1. The specimen sequenced was PBMCs. This sequence originates from a human donor in good health. The chain employs TRBV7-6 and TRBJ2-7; 9 junctional bases match TRBD1. The nucleotides are TGTGCCAGCAGCCCGGGACAGGGTTACGAGCAGTACTTC. Its product reads: CASSPGQGYEQYF.